This T cell receptor beta chain is from a study of T cell responses to AZD1222 COVID-19 vaccine. Notes on the study in general: Regions left unmutated in variants are reportedly the target of nearly half of spike-specific TCRs. Receipt of two AZD1222 doses was followed by a rise in Spike-specific TCR breadth and depth.

The junction had 3 bases not matched to a gene; V was cut back by 1 base and J by 3 bases. The CDR3 spans 14 residues. Germline V gene sequence: CDR1 LGHDT, CDR2 YNNKEL (reference sequence). The table came from immunoSEQ multiplex PCR; TCRdb's copy has only in-frame clones and leaves some out. Of 170,000 or so clones listed, around nine tenths are singletons. In the case of this clone: Its antigen is as yet unknown.

The V gene is TRBV3-1 (or the pseudogene TRBV3-2), the J gene TRBJ2-7, with TRBD2 identical over 7 bases. The material was peripheral blood, obtained on day 0 of AZD1222 vaccination. This TCR derives from an adult in good health. CDR3 sequence: CASSQGQRGYEQYF. In nucleotides, the CDR3 is TGTGCCAGCAGCCAAGGCCAGCGGGGCTACGAGCAGTACTTC.